This passage covers 9 T cell receptor beta chains from one sample sequenced in a study of control samples from healthy donors and cancer patients. The protocol was immunoSEQ multiplex PCR, while the TCRdb copy is restricted to in-frame clones and leaves out a portion. The sample has 150,000 to 200,000 clones, about 91% seen once; the top ten hold around 2%. The sample consisted of blood. Every receptor here comes from a woman in her thirties or forties in good health.

The chain is built from TRBV11-3 and TRBJ1-1; no reliable D call. Germline CDR1 SGHNT, CDR2 YENEEA. Deletions cut 3 bases from V and 1 base from J, with 6 bases between. This CDR3 spans 13 amino acids. The CDR3 coding sequence is TGTGCCAGCAGCTTGACTGAGAACACTGAAGCTTTCTTT. Translating it yields CASSLTENTEAFF.

The chain has TRBV5-6 and TRBJ2-7; D is possibly TRBD1 (5 bases). Germline-derived CDR1 and CDR2 are SGHDT and YYEEEE. This CDR3 spans 13 amino acids. The V end lost 0 bases, the J end lost 3 bases, and 7 bases lay between the germline ends. The CDR3 spells CASSLGQIYEQYF. The CDR3 DNA is TGTGCCAGCAGCTTGGGACAGATCTACGAGCAGTACTTC.

V gene TRBV20-1 combines with J gene TRBJ1-1, with D possibly TRBD1 on 5 matching bases. The V gene's germline CDR1 is DFQATT and CDR2 SNEGSKA (reference sequence). The length of the CDR3 is 9 residues. V lost 7 bases, J lost 6 bases, and 6 bases lay in between. The CDR3 sequence is CSGGAEAFF. The CDR3 DNA reads TGCAGTGGGGGCGCTGAAGCTTTCTTT.

With regard to this clone: Within the sample, other DNA sequences also encode this same CDR3. The chain joins TRBV3-1 (or the pseudogene TRBV3-2) to TRBJ2-7; D call uncertain. In germline, CDR1 is LGHDT, CDR2 YNNKEL (reference sequence). V was pared by 3 bases and J by 1 base, with 4 bases between. CDR3 length: 12 residues. The CDR3 loop is CASSHLSYEQYF. Written as DNA, the CDR3 is TGTGCCAGCAGCCATCTATCCTACGAGCAGTACTTC.

The J gene is TRBJ2-3, the V gene TRBV7-6; D possibly corresponds to TRBD2 (5 bases). V was clipped by 5 bases and J by 6 bases, with 24 bases between them. The germline V gene encodes CDR1 SGHVS and CDR2 FNYEAQ. The CDR3 is 17 amino acids. CDR3 in amino acids: CASSGLLAVGPGDTQYF. DNA of the CDR3: TGTGCCAGCAGCGGGCTGCTAGCTGTGGGCCCGGGGGATACGCAGTATTTT.

V usage is TRBV9 and J usage is TRBJ1-6; 7 bases match TRBD1. Trimming removed 3 bases from V and 10 bases from J; junction bases left unmatched: 10. Germline CDR1 and CDR2: SGDLS and YYNGEE. The CDR3 runs 15 residues. CDR3 sequence reads: CASSEEGGGRSPLHF. CDR3 coding DNA: TGTGCCAGCAGCGAAGAGGGAGGGGGCCGGTCACCCCTCCACTTT.

V and J are TRBV12-5 and TRBJ2-5; a possible D gene is TRBD2 (6 bases). Looked up from germline, CDR1 is LGHNT and CDR2 is FRNRAP. This CDR3 contains 17 residues. The V end was cut by 7 bases, the J end by 2 bases, with 23 bases between. This CDR3 is CASVQFPRGKSQETQYF. CDR3 coding DNA: TGTGCTAGTGTTCAGTTTCCCCGGGGGAAATCGCAAGAGACCCAGTACTTC.

The V gene is TRBV2, the J gene TRBJ1-4; possibly TRBD1 for D (6 bases). CDR3 length: 15 residues. With 11 bases removed from V and 1 base from J, the gap between germline ends came to 17 bases. Germline-derived CDR1 and CDR2 are SNHLY and FYNNEI. The chain's CDR3 is CASRGGAGTNEKLFF. In DNA, the CDR3 is TGTGCCTCTAGGGGGGGCGCAGGAACTAATGAAAAACTGTTTTTT. Variable domain in full (rest from reference TRBV2 and TRBJ1-4): EPEVTQTPSHQVTQMGQEVILRCVPISNHLYFYWYRQILGQKVEFLVSFYNNEISEKSEIFDDQFSVERPDGSNFTLKIRSTKLEDSAMYFCASRGGAGTNEKLFFGSGTQLSVL.

CDR3 DNA: TGTGCCAGCAGCTTGCAGCGGGGCGGAGAGACCCAGTACTTC. It is translated as CASSLQRGGETQYF. The V call is TRBV5-4, the J call TRBJ2-5; 7 positions match TRBD2. The CDR3 is 14 residues long. Per the germline V gene, CDR1 is SGHNT and CDR2 is YYREEE (reference sequence). Trimming removed 1 base from V and 4 bases from J; junction bases left unmatched: 4.